The clone carrying this T cell receptor (beta chain) has a handful of counts. Treatment of the sample: oral pan-JAK inhibitor, 5-10 mg twice daily. The sequencing template was cDNA reverse transcribed from extracted RNA. Libraries were prepared by immunoSEQ multiplex PCR; TCRdb keeps only in-frame clonotypes and omits some of them. The sample holds under 250,000 clones, approximately 65% seen once. The data were obtained in a study of CD8+ T cells in alopecia areata. The J segment lost 10 bases and the V segment lost 7 bases, leaving 11 bases of the junction unmatched. The germline gives CDR1 MDHEN, CDR2 SYDVKM. This CDR3 is 15 amino acids long.

The rearrangement links TRBV28 to TRBJ1-6; 9 positions match TRBD1. Sequenced here: CD4+ T cells sorted from blood, sampled at week 44, from a patient treated with tofacitinib. The TCR sequence derives from a human donor with alopecia areata. The CDR3 region is CASTSRTGEGSPLHF. The CDR3 bases are TGTGCCAGCACATCCCGGACAGGGGAGGGATCACCCCTCCACTTT.